This T cell receptor (beta chain) was sequenced during a study of T cell responses to AZD1222 COVID-19 vaccine. The study, taken as a whole, reports: The donors showed a predominance of white British ancestry and of females, with possible underestimation of clonal diversity.

Assay: immunoSEQ multiplex PCR; the TCRdb copy retains only in-frame clones and omits some. Of about 90,000 clones in the sample, 80% to 90% were seen once. The CDR3 spans 13 residues. V lost 3 bases and J 6 bases, leaving 11 bases between the germline ends. Germline CDR1 reads MNHEY; CDR2 reads SMNVEV (reference sequence). For this clone: No antigen is known for it.

The sequence was collected from an adult in good health. The sequences come from peripheral blood, collected on day 0 of AZD1222 vaccination. This chain connects TRBV27 to TRBJ1-2, with D perhaps TRBD1 (6 bases). The CDR3 region is CASSFPGGDGYTF. The CDR3 nucleotides are TGTGCCAGCAGTTTCCCGGGGGGCGATGGCTACACCTTC.